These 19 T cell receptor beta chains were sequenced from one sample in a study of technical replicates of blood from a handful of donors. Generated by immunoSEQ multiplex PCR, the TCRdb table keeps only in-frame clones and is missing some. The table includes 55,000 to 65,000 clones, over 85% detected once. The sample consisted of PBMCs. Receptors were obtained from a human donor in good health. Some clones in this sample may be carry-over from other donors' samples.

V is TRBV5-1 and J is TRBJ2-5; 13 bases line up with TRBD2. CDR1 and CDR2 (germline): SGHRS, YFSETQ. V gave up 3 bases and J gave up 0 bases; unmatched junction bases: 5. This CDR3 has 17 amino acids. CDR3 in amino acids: CASSSRLAGGHQETQYF. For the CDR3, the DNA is TGCGCCAGCAGCTCTAGACTAGCGGGAGGCCACCAAGAGACCCAGTACTTC. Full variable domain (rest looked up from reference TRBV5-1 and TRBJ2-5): KAGVTQTPRYLIKTRGQQVTLSCSPISGHRSVSWYQQTPGQGLQFLFEYFSETQRNKGNFPGRFSGRQFSNSRSEMNVSTLELGDSALYLCASSSRLAGGHQETQYFGPGTRLLVL.

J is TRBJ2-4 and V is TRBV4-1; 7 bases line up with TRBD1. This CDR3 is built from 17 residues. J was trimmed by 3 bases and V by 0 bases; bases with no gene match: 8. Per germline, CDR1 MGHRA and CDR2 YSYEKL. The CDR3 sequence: CASSQEQGLLVKNIQYF. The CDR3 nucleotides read TGCGCCAGCAGCCAAGAACAGGGGTTGTTAGTCAAAAACATTCAGTACTTC.

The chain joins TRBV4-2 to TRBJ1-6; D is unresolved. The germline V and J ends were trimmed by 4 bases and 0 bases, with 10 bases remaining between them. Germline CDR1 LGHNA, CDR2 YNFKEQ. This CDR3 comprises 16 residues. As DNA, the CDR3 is TGTGCCAGCAGCCCAGACCTGAGCTCCTATAATTCACCCCTCCACTTT. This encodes CASSPDLSSYNSPLHF.

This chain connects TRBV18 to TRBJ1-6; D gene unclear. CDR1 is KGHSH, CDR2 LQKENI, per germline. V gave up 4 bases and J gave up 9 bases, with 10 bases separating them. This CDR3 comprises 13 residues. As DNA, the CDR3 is TGTGCCAGCTCACTAAACAGCCCTTCACCCCTCCACTTT. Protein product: CASSLNSPSPLHF.

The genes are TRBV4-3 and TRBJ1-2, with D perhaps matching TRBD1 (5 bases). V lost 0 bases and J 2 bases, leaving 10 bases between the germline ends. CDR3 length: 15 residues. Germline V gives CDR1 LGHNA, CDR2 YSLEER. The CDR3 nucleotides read TGCGCCAGCAGCCAAGAGTTCAGGGTGAACTATGGCTACACCTTC. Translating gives CASSQEFRVNYGYTF.

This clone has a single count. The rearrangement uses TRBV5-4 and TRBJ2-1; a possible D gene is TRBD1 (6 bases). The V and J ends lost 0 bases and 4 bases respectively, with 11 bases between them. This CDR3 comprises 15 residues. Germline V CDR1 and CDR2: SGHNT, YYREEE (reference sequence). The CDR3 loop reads CASSLDQGPYNEQFF. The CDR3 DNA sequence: TGTGCCAGCAGCTTGGACCAGGGGCCTTACAATGAGCAGTTCTTC. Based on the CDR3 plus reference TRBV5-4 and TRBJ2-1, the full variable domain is ETGVTQSPTHLIKTRGQQVTLRCSSQSGHNTVSWYQQALGQGPQFIFQYYREEENGRGNFPPRFSGLQFPNYSSELNVNALELDDSALYLCASSLDQGPYNEQFFGPGTRLTVL.

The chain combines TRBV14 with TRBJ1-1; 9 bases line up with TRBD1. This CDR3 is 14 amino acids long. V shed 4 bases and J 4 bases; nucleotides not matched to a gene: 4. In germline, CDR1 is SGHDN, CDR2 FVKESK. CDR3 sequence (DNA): TGTGCCAGCAGCCGGGGGACAGGGACCACTGAAGCTTTCTTT. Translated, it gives CASSRGTGTTEAFF. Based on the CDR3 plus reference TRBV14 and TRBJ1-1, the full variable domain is EAGVTQFPSHSVIEKGQTVTLRCDPISGHDNLYWYRRVMGKEIKFLLHFVKESKQDESGMPNNRFLAERTGGTYSTLKVQPAELEDSGVYFCASSRGTGTTEAFFGQGTRLTVV.

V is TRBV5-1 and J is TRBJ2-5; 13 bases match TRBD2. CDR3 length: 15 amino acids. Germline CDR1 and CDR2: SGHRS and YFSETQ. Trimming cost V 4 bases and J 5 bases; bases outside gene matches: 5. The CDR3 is CASSMGLAGRETQYF. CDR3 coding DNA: TGCGCCAGCAGCATGGGACTAGCGGGGAGGGAGACCCAGTACTTC.

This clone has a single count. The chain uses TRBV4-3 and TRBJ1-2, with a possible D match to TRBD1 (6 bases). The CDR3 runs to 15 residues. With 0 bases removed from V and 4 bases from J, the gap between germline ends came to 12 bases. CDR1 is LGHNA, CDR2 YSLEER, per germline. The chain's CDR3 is CASSQELGGGYGYTF. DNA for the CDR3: TGCGCCAGCAGCCAAGAGTTAGGGGGGGGCTATGGCTACACCTTC.

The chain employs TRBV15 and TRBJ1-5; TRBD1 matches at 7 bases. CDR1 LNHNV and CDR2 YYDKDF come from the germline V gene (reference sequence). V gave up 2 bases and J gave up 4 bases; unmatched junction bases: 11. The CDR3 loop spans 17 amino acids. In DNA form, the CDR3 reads TGTGCCACCAGCAGACAACTATTCGGGACAGATAATCAGCCCCAGCATTTT. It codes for CATSRQLFGTDNQPQHF.

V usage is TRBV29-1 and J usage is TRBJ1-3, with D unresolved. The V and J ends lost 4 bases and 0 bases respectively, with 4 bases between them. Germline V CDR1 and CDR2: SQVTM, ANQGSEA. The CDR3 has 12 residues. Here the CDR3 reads CSVGGSGNTIYF. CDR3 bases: TGCAGCGTTGGAGGCTCTGGAAACACCATATATTTT.

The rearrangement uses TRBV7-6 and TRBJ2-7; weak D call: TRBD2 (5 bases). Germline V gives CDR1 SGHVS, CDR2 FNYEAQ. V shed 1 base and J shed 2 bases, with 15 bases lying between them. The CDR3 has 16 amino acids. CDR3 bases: TGTGCCAGCAGCTTAGTCCCGGACTCATTCCCCTACGAGCAGTACTTC. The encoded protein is CASSLVPDSFPYEQYF.

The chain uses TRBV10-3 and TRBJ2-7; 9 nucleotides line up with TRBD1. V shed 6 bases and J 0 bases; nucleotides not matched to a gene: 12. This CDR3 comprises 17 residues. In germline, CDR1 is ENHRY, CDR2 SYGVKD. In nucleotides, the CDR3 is TGTGCCATCAGCCGGGACAGGGCAAACGAACGCTCCTACGAGCAGTACTTC. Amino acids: CAISRDRANERSYEQYF.

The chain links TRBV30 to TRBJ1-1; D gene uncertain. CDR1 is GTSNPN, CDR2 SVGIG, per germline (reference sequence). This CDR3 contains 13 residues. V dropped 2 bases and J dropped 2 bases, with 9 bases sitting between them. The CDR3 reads CAWSNIANTEAFF. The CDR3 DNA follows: TGTGCCTGGAGTAATATAGCTAACACTGAAGCTTTCTTT.

CDR3 DNA: TGTGCCATCAAAGGGACAGGCGGCGAGACCCAGTACTTC. Its protein is CAIKGTGGETQYF. The genes are TRBV10-3 and TRBJ2-5; 8 nucleotides align to TRBD1. J was trimmed by 5 bases and V by 7 bases; bases with no gene match: 6. The CDR3 totals 13 residues. Germline CDR1 ENHRY, CDR2 SYGVKD.

DNA for the CDR3: TGTGCCATCAGTGCAGGACAGGACATGAACACTGAAGCTTTCTTT. It encodes CAISAGQDMNTEAFF. The rearrangement uses TRBV10-3 and TRBJ1-1; 7 bases fit TRBD1. This CDR3 spans 15 amino acids. Germline values: CDR1 ENHRY, CDR2 SYGVKD. V lost 4 bases to trimming and J lost 0 bases; unmatched junction nucleotides: 5.

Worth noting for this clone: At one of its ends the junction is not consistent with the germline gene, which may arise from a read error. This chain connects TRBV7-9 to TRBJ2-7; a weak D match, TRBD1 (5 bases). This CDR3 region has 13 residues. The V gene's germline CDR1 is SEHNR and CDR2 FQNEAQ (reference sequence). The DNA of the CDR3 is TGTGCCAGCAGCCACGTATCCCCTACAGGACCCACTTTC. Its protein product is CASSHVSPTGPTF.

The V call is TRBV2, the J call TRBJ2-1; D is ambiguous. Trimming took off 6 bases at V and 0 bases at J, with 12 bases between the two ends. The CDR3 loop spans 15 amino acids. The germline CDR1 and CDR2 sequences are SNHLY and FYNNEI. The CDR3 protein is CASRGVTSSYNEQFF. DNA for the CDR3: TGTGCCAGCAGGGGCGTTACGAGCTCCTACAATGAGCAGTTCTTC.

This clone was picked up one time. CDR3 nucleotide sequence: TGTGCTAGTGGTTTGCCCCCGGGGGCTGGGGCCAACGTCCTGACTTTC. Amino acids: CASGLPPGAGANVLTF. J is TRBJ2-6 and V is TRBV12-5; perhaps TRBD2 as D (6 bases). The CDR3 contains 16 residues. Trimming took off 2 bases at V and 2 bases at J, with 10 bases between the two ends. CDR1 LGHNT and CDR2 FRNRAP come from the germline V gene. The variable domain in full, completed from reference TRBV12-5 and TRBJ2-6, reads DARVTQTPRHKVTEMGQEVTMRCQPILGHNTVFWYRQTMMQGLELLAYFRNRAPLDDSGMPKDRFSAEMPDATLATLKIQPSEPRDSAVYFCASGLPPGAGANVLTFGAGSRLTVL.